This T cell receptor beta chain was sequenced for a study of blood T cells in healthy people across ages (dated by TCRdb to the mid-2010s). General notes on the study: In model experiments, template switching captured about one uniquely barcoded TCR beta cDNA molecule for every two T cells. The study measured age-related changes in TCR beta repertoire diversity using deep sequencing normalized with unique cDNA molecular identifiers. For two donors (one aged 18 to 30 and one aged 80 or older), the study analyzed two additional independent replicas of 1 million unique cDNA reads from the same blood draw. Donors of different ages were randomly distributed across sequencing lanes to avoid experimental bias. Four age groups were formed from the donors: young (average approximately 15 years), middle-aged (approximately 42), aged (more than 55) and long-lived (about 75). Broader findings and caveats from the paper: Since profiling was done on bulk unsorted PBMCs, naive and antigen-experienced compartments could not be conclusively compared. Donor CMV infection status was unknown, potentially confounding age-related changes in expanded clonotypes. Compared with the aged group, the long-lived group had more naive CD4+ T cells, fewer expanded clones and increased TCR diversity, a pattern suggesting age selection. As age increased, observed TCR beta diversity per million T cells dropped in a roughly linear way, and a significant reduction was already evident by age around 41. There was a strong correlation between observed TCR beta diversity and the percentage of naive T cells measured by flow cytometry. Total diversity estimates from one million sequenced T cells were considered lower bounds and underestimates.

The roughly 39 donors, aged about 6 to 95 years, were systemically healthy Caucasian individuals from Russia. Ten milliliters of peripheral blood were drawn from each donor into EDTA-treated Vacutainer tubes. Ficoll-Paque density-gradient centrifugation was used to isolate PBMCs, with at least 7 million per sample. Trizol reagent was used to extract total RNA from the PBMCs, yielding at least 5.5 micrograms per sample. Naive CD45RAhigh/CD27high T cell percentages were measured by flow cytometry on a PBMC aliquot from every donor. The method behind the library was 5' RACE. The listed sequencing device is Illumina HiSeq 2500. A second roughly 7 to 11 cycle PCR used a sample-barcoded 5' primer and a J-beta primer mix. A template-switch 5' adaptor carrying 12 random nucleotides introduced a unique molecular identifier onto each TCR beta cDNA molecule. At least 2.5 million CDR3-containing paired-end reads were obtained from each sample. All of the RNA was converted into first-strand cDNA using the Mint cDNA synthesis kit, with a TRBC-specific oligonucleotide serving as the primer. Following uracil-DNA glycosylase treatment, a first 18-cycle PCR with universal primers M1SS and BC2_uni_R was performed on all cDNA. For the original study's pipeline: For normalization, 1 million high-quality reads, each with a distinct molecular identifier, were randomly selected from each sample. Reads with shared molecular identifiers were discarded instead of being binned into consensus sequences. CDR3 identification, clonotype clustering and error correction used MiTCR with a Q25 quality threshold and the strictest error-elimination algorithm. A nonparametric unseen species model with Euler transformation was used to estimate a lower bound on total TCR beta diversity. Using fastp trimming at Q25 and MiXCR clonotype assembly, TCRdb reanalyzed the public sequencing data and kept in-frame beta chains. Rows merge per CDR3 protein into single entries with the most common DNA and genes. These V and J calls originate from TCRdb's pipeline instead of the authors' own analysis. The table for this sample lists about 1.5 million distinct CDR3 sequences; 42% of them were counted only once. Approximately 4.1% of the sample comes from the top ten.

This clonotype was found once. The specificity of this receptor is unknown. Base quality data are lacking; no much larger clone is found one base away. From the cysteine through the phenylalanine, the CDR3 covers 15 amino acids. Solely the CDR3 DNA is kept, with 45 bases framed from the first base. The germline V and J ends show losses of 5 bases and 7 bases respectively, and no gene match explains 11 bases of the junction. The germline V gene (reference sequence) yields SEHNR for CDR1 and FQNEAQ for CDR2. The sequence was obtained from a woman aged 18-29 years in good health. Specimen: blood. The rearrangement combines TRBV7-9 with TRBJ2-3; 8 nucleotides in the junction match TRBD2. For the CDR3, the sequence is CASSERGGLVYTQYF. The nucleotide sequence is given as TGTGCCAGCAGCGAACGGGGGGGCCTGGTCTATACGCAGTATTTT.